This T cell receptor (beta chain) was captured by sequencing in a study of shared clonotypes between healthy human individuals. In this sample, this clone turned up once. Per the authors' pipeline: Filtering of immunoSEQ junctional sequences could not match full-length read filtering. Sequencing was performed with immunoSEQ multiplex PCR; in TCRdb, only in-frame clones are kept and a portion is missing. D and trimming were read from the DNA, whereas the V and J calls and clone size are those reported in that table. The sample carries 2,500,000 or so clones, roughly 93% recorded once. The sequencing sample was made of naive CD4+ T cells from PBMCs. Subset noted: CD45RA+ positively selected. This receptor was obtained from a man aged 18-30 years in good health. Some clones in this sample may be carry-over from other donors' samples.

The CDR3 is CASSLVAVGAQYF. In DNA form, the CDR3 reads TGTGCCAGCAGTTTGGTGGCCGTTGGGGCCCAGTACTTC. V is TRBV27 and J is TRBJ2-5; D unresolved. The CDR3 is made up of 13 amino acids. V gave up 3 bases and J gave up 9 bases, with 14 bases separating them. Germline CDR1 MNHEY, CDR2 SMNVEV (reference sequence).